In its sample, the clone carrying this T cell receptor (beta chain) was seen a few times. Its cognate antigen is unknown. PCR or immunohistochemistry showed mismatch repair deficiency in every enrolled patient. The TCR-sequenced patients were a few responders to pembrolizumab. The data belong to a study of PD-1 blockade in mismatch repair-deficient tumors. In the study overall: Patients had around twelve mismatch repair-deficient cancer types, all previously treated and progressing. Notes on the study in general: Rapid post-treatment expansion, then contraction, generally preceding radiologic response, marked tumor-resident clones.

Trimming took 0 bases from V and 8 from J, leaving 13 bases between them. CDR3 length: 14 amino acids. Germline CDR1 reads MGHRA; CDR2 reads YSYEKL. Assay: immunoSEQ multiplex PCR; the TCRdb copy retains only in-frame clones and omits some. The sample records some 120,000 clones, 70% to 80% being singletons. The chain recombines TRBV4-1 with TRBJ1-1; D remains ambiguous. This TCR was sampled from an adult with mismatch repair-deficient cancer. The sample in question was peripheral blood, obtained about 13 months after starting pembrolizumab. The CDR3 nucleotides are TGCGCCAGCAGCCAAGATAGGGAGGGCAGGGAAGCTTTCTTT. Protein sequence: CASSQDREGREAFF.